This is a list of T cell receptor beta chains from one sample in a study of blood T cell repertoires in COVID-19. Libraries were prepared by immunoSEQ multiplex PCR; TCRdb keeps only in-frame clonotypes and omits some of them. Of some 120,000 clones in the sample, about 80% were seen once. Sequencing was carried out using peripheral blood. Every receptor here comes from a human donor in a cohort sampled during active COVID-19. The CDR3 runs from the conserved cysteine through the conserved F or W. The D gene is left open where the match is weak. Clone size is shown for a subset of rows, as once, few, many or a class of expanded clone.

d_gene,j_gene,v_gene,abundance,CDR3aa,CDR3nt
.,TRBJ1-4,TRBV11-3,.,CASSPGQKDATNEKLFF,TGTGCCAGCAGCCCCGGACAGAAAGATGCAACTAATGAAAAACTGTTTTTT
TRBD1,TRBJ1-5,TRBV6-1,.,CASSEGAGGGYSNQPQHF,TGTGCCAGCAGTGAAGGGGCAGGGGGAGGATATAGCAATCAGCCCCAGCATTTT
.,TRBJ1-2,TRBV6-1,.,CASSELDSPTFYGYTF,TGTGCCAGCAGTGAGCTCGACAGCCCGACCTTTTATGGCTACACCTTC
TRBD1,TRBJ1-6,TRBV4-2,few,CASGGGQGDNSPLHF,TGTGCCAGCGGAGGAGGACAGGGTGATAATTCACCCCTCCACTTT
TRBD2,TRBJ2-5,TRBV5-1,.,CASSIGTSGRETQYF,TGCGCCAGCAGCATTGGGACTAGCGGGAGGGAGACCCAGTACTTC
.,TRBJ1-2,TRBV6-5,.,CASSRTQERGYTF,TGTGCCAGCAGTAGGACACAGGAGAGGGGCTACACCTTC
TRBD2,TRBJ2-1,TRBV7-8,many,CASSLVLADSYNEQFF,TGTGCCAGCAGCTTAGTACTAGCGGACTCCTACAATGAGCAGTTCTTC
TRBD1,TRBJ2-1,TRBV28,.,CASSFEGQGNYNEQFF,TGTGCCAGCAGTTTTGAGGGACAGGGCAACTACAATGAGCAGTTCTTC
TRBD1,TRBJ1-1,TRBV11-3,.,CASSLLGQGNTEAFF,TGTGCCAGCAGCTTACTGGGACAGGGGAACACTGAAGCTTTCTTT
TRBD1,TRBJ1-1,TRBV6-5,.,CASVQGEMNTEAFF,TGTGCCAGCGTGCAGGGGGAAATGAACACTGAAGCTTTCTTT
TRBD2,TRBJ2-5,TRBV5-4,.,CASSSDGLANPKTQYF,TGTGCCAGCAGCTCCGACGGACTAGCGAATCCCAAGACCCAGTACTTC
TRBD1,TRBJ2-7,TRBV5-1,.,CASSPDRGRYEQYF,TGCGCCAGCAGCCCGGACAGGGGGCGCTACGAGCAGTACTTC